Below, 23 T cell receptor beta chains from the same sample are listed, as sequenced in a study of cytomegalovirus exposure and HLA in healthy donors. Use of 60 Vbeta and 13 Jbeta primers characterized the PCR. The assay was immunoSEQ multiplex PCR, and TCRdb's table has in-frame clones only and misses some. Of 150,000 to 170,000 clones detected, roughly 70% appear once; the ten largest clones hold 2.1%. The sequencing sample was made of PBMCs. All receptors derive from a man aged 25 to 45 in good health and CMV-seronegative.

Concerning this clone itself: At one of its ends the junction is not consistent with the germline gene, which may arise from a read error. The J gene is TRBJ1-6, the V gene TRBV5-1; no definite D call. The CDR3 covers 16 residues. The germline gives CDR1 SGHRS, CDR2 YFSETQ. The CDR3 region is CASSLVPTGNNSPLHF. The CDR3 nucleotides are TGCGCCAGCAGCTTGGTCCCAACCGGGAATAACTCACCCCTCCACTTT.

Here the CDR3 reads CASSRDRGSYEQYF. The CDR3 DNA is TGCGCCAGCAGCCGGGACAGGGGTTCCTACGAGCAGTACTTC. V is TRBV5-1 and J is TRBJ2-7, with TRBD1 matching 10 bases. The CDR3 is 14 amino acids. J was trimmed by 1 base and V by 4 bases; bases with no gene match: 2. Germline CDR1 reads SGHRS; CDR2 reads YFSETQ.

The rearrangement joins TRBV2 to TRBJ2-3; 9 bases agree with TRBD2. V lost 1 base, J lost 2 bases, and 7 bases stayed unmatched. This CDR3 is 17 amino acids long. From germline, CDR1 is SNHLY and CDR2 FYNNEI. In DNA, the CDR3 is TGTGCCAGCAGTGAAGATGCGGGGGGGCTTTTCACAGATACGCAGTATTTT. Translating it yields CASSEDAGGLFTDTQYF.

This chain links TRBV15 with TRBJ2-5; TRBD1 is a possible D gene (6 bases). V was cut by 5 bases and J by 3 bases, with 13 bases left in between. CDR3 length: 14 residues. The germline V gene has CDR1 LNHNV and CDR2 YYDKDF (reference sequence). The CDR3 spells CATSGQWLEETQYF. The CDR3 DNA reads TGTGCCACCAGCGGACAGTGGTTAGAAGAGACCCAGTACTTC.

The chain is built from TRBV6-5 and TRBJ1-4; TRBD1 aligns across 10 bases. Trimming cost V 4 bases and J 8 bases; bases outside gene matches: 7. Germline CDR1 MNHEY, CDR2 SVGAGI. The CDR3 is 15 amino acids. The CDR3 loop reads CASSSHGQGEEKLFF. The CDR3 DNA follows: TGTGCCAGCAGTTCCCATGGACAGGGGGAGGAAAAACTGTTTTTT.

The chain combines TRBV9 with TRBJ2-1, with 10 bases lining up with TRBD2. The CDR3 loop spans 15 amino acids. Per germline, CDR1 SGDLS and CDR2 YYNGEE. The V and J ends lost 4 bases and 9 bases, in that order; junction bases with no gene match: 10. CDR3 in amino acids: CASSKTQAGGFEQFF. The CDR3, as DNA: TGTGCCAGCAGCAAAACCCAAGCGGGGGGGTTTGAGCAGTTCTTC.

V is TRBV19 and J is TRBJ2-4; TRBD1 matches at 7 bases. In germline, CDR1 is LNHDA, CDR2 SQIVND (reference sequence). Trimming took 5 bases from V and 9 from J; bases not matched to a gene: 7. The CDR3 has 13 amino acids. This chain's CDR3 is CASSPGQATIQYF. CDR3 DNA: TGTGCCAGTAGTCCTGGACAGGCAACCATTCAGTACTTC.

This clone was counted only a few times. The chain links TRBV28 to TRBJ1-1; 7 bases line up with TRBD1. The CDR3 runs to 12 residues. V shed 10 bases and J 11 bases; nucleotides not matched to a gene: 13. Germline CDR1 reads MDHEN; CDR2 reads SYDVKM. DNA of the CDR3: TGTGCCATAACCGGGTCCATACAGGGGGCTTTCTTT. Amino acid sequence: CAITGSIQGAFF.

On this clone: One end of the junction is discordant with germline, which a read error may explain. Here the CDR3 reads CASSFLRGGEQYF. Written as DNA, the CDR3 is TGTGCTAGCAGCTTCCTTCGGGGGGGCGAGCAGTACTTC. The rearrangement uses TRBV7-7 and TRBJ2-7, with TRBD2 matching 8 bases. The V gene's germline CDR1 is SSHAT and CDR2 FNYEAQ (reference sequence). This CDR3 has 13 residues. The full variable domain, with the rest looked up from reference TRBV7-7 and TRBJ2-7, is GAGVSQSPRYKVTKRGQDVTLRCDPISSHATLYWYQQALGQGPEFLTYFNYEAQPDKSGLPSDRFSAERPEGSISTLTIQRTEQRDSAMYRCASSFLRGGEQYFGPGTRLTVT.

The gene calls are TRBV30 and TRBJ1-5, with a possible D match to TRBD1 (6 bases). CDR1 is GTSNPN and CDR2 is SVGIG in the germline V gene (reference sequence). This CDR3 region has 14 residues. Deletions cut 3 bases from V and 3 bases from J, with 12 bases between. The CDR3 DNA is TGTGCCTGGAGCCAGGGGACCCTCAATCAGCCCCAGCATTTT. Protein: CAWSQGTLNQPQHF.

The chain recombines TRBV6-4 with TRBJ1-5, with TRBD1 matching 8 bases. Germline V gene lookup returns CDR1 MRHNA and CDR2 SNTAGT. The CDR3 loop spans 14 amino acids. V dropped 6 bases and J dropped 5; count of bases not matched to a gene: 6. CDR3 DNA: TGTGCCAGCAGAGGACAGGGTACCCATCAGCCCCAGCATTTT. This codes for CASRGQGTHQPQHF.

This clone was observed a handful of times. The V gene is TRBV7-3, the J gene TRBJ1-1; D perhaps matches TRBD1 (5 bases). Between the trimmed V and J ends, which lost 1 base and 5 bases, there was a span of 11 bases. Germline CDR1 is SGHTA and CDR2 is FQGTGA. The CDR3 has 14 residues. CDR3 in DNA: TGTGCCAGCAGCTTAATGCCGCGGGGGACTGAAGCTTTCTTT. It translates to CASSLMPRGTEAFF.

The V call is TRBV9, the J call TRBJ1-1; D gene unclear. CDR1 and CDR2 (germline): SGDLS, YYNGEE. Trimming took 5 bases from V and 4 from J, leaving 12 bases between them. The length of the CDR3 is 13 residues. The CDR3: CASRAFEVTEAFF. The CDR3 DNA sequence: TGTGCCAGCAGGGCCTTTGAGGTCACTGAAGCTTTCTTT.

The genes are TRBV6-5 and TRBJ2-5, with TRBD2 matching over 10 bases. The CDR3 covers 16 residues. Germline CDR1 MNHEY, CDR2 SVGAGI. After removal of 0 bases from V and 3 bases from J, the junction contained 4 bases not matched to a gene. The CDR3 region has the DNA TGTGCCAGCAGTTACTCACCAACTAGCGGGGAAGAGACCCAGTACTTC. As protein: CASSYSPTSGEETQYF.

A few counts support this clone. The V call is TRBV28, the J call TRBJ2-7; no definite D call. The CDR3 contains 13 residues. V shed 6 bases and J shed 6 bases, with 15 bases lying between them. Germline lookup yields CDR1 MDHEN and CDR2 SYDVKM. The CDR3 region is CASSLEVLPEQYF. In DNA form, the CDR3 reads TGTGCCAGCAGCCTTGAGGTCCTCCCCGAGCAGTACTTC.

The chain has TRBV29-1 and TRBJ1-6; unclear D gene. Trimming left V 1 base short and J 7 bases short, with 8 bases between. CDR1 is SQVTM, CDR2 ANQGSEA, per germline. The CDR3 has 13 residues. The CDR3 is CSVEAGTNSPLHF. In nucleotides, the CDR3 is TGCAGCGTTGAAGCCGGTACCAATTCACCCCTCCACTTT.

This chain links TRBV5-1 with TRBJ2-2, with D possibly matching TRBD2 (5 bases). The CDR3 has 14 amino acids. V was clipped by 5 bases and J by 4 bases, with 12 bases between them. CDR1 and CDR2 (germline): SGHRS, YFSETQ. The DNA of the CDR3 is TGCGCCAGCAGTGAGGGCCGAGGCACCGGGGAGCTGTTTTTT. Its protein product is CASSEGRGTGELFF.

This chain uses TRBV2 with TRBJ2-7; 14 nucleotides match TRBD2. This CDR3 is 13 amino acids long. V lost 9 bases and J lost 7; bases outside the gene matches: 5. In germline, CDR1 is SNHLY, CDR2 FYNNEI. The chain's CDR3 is CASRLAGGPEQYF. The CDR3 DNA is TGTGCCAGTAGACTAGCGGGGGGGCCTGAGCAGTACTTC. The variable domain in full, completed from reference TRBV2 and TRBJ2-7, reads EPEVTQTPSHQVTQMGQEVILRCVPISNHLYFYWYRQILGQKVEFLVSFYNNEISEKSEIFDDQFSVERPDGSNFTLKIRSTKLEDSAMYFCASRLAGGPEQYFGPGTRLTVT.

This clone was seen a handful of times. The genes are TRBV7-2 and TRBJ2-7; D perhaps matches TRBD1 (6 bases). CDR3 length: 13 residues. Trimming stripped 5 bases from V and 6 bases from J, with 14 bases between. Per the germline V gene, CDR1 is SGHTA and CDR2 is FQGNSA. The CDR3 nucleotides are TGTGCCAGCAGCCGAGGGGGTCGGATCGAGCAGTACTTC. Encoded protein: CASSRGGRIEQYF.

The chain combines TRBV6-1 with TRBJ2-3; 8 nucleotides match TRBD2. With 1 base clipped from V and 3 bases from J, the junction kept 6 bases outside the gene matches. Germline values: CDR1 MNHNS, CDR2 SASEGT. The CDR3 extends over 16 amino acids. CDR3 protein: CASSEGDGGATDTQYF. The CDR3 coding sequence is TGTGCCAGCAGTGAAGGTGACGGGGGGGCGACAGATACGCAGTATTTT.

This sequence joins TRBV5-4 and TRBJ2-5, with 9 bases matching TRBD2. CDR1 SGHNT and CDR2 YYREEE come from the germline V gene (reference sequence). The CDR3 sequence is 17 residues long. Unmatched junction bases numbered 14, after V lost 4 bases and J lost 4 bases. The CDR3 DNA sequence: TGTGCCAGCAGCCCGGCCCTGGCTAGCGGGGTTGGAGAGACCCAGTACTTC. Translation: CASSPALASGVGETQYF.

The chain links TRBV21-1 to TRBJ2-7; TRBD2, the table's D call, was not compared with the DNA. TRBV21-1 is termed a pseudogene. There are 11 residues in the CDR3. In DNA form, the CDR3 reads TGTGCCAGCAGCAAAGGTACGGGGCAGTACTTC. Translated, it gives CASSKGTGQYF.

The J gene is TRBJ1-4, the V gene TRBV28; 11 bases line up with TRBD1. With V trimmed by 3 bases and J by 3 bases, 3 bases remained unmatched. CDR3 length equals 16 residues. CDR1 and CDR2 (germline): MDHEN, SYDVKM. CDR3 in amino acids: CASSFGQGASNEKLFF. In DNA, the CDR3 is TGTGCCAGCAGTTTCGGACAGGGGGCGTCTAATGAAAAACTGTTTTTT. The full variable domain, its missing parts supplied by reference TRBV28 and TRBJ1-4, is DVKVTQSSRYLVKRTGEKVFLECVQDMDHENMFWYRQDPGLGLRLIYFSYDVKMKEKGDIPEGYSVSREKKERFSLILESASTNQTSMYLCASSFGQGASNEKLFFGSGTQLSVL.